The clone carrying this T cell receptor beta chain was seen only once. Its cognate antigen is unknown. The PCR made use of 60 Vbeta and 13 Jbeta primers. Repertoires were generated with immunoSEQ multiplex PCR, while TCRdb's copy carries only in-frame clones and drops some. The data hold fewer than 120,000 clones, with more than 65% observed a single time. The data belong to a study of cytomegalovirus exposure and HLA in healthy donors. General study results and limits: Reportedly, HLA-A and HLA-B alleles of most subjects were accurately predicted from TCR beta.

V was clipped by 3 bases and J by 2 bases; unmatched bases: 3. Germline values: CDR1 MGHRA, CDR2 YSYEKL. This CDR3 contains 14 residues. Sequenced: PBMCs. This sequence was found in a man aged 25-45 years in good health and CMV-seropositive. The chain joins TRBV4-1 to TRBJ2-5; 7 bases line up with TRBD1. CDR3 sequence reads: CASSHGTVQETQYF. Here the CDR3 DNA reads TGCGCCAGCAGCCACGGGACAGTACAAGAGACCCAGTACTTC.